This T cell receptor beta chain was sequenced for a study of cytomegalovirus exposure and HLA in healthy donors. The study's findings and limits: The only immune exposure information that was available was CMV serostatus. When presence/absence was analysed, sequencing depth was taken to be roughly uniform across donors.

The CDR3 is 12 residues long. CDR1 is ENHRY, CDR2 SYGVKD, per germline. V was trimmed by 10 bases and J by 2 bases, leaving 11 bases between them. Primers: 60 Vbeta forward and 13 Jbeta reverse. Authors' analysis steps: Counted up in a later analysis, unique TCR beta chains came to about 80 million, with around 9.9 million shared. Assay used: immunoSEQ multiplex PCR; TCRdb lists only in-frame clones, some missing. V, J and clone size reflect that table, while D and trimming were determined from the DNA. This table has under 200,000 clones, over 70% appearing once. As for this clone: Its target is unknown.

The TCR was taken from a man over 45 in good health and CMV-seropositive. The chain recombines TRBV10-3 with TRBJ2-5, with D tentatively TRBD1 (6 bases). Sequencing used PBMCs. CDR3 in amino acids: CATSDRQETQYF. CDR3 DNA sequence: TGTGCCACTTCGGACAGACAAGAGACCCAGTACTTC.